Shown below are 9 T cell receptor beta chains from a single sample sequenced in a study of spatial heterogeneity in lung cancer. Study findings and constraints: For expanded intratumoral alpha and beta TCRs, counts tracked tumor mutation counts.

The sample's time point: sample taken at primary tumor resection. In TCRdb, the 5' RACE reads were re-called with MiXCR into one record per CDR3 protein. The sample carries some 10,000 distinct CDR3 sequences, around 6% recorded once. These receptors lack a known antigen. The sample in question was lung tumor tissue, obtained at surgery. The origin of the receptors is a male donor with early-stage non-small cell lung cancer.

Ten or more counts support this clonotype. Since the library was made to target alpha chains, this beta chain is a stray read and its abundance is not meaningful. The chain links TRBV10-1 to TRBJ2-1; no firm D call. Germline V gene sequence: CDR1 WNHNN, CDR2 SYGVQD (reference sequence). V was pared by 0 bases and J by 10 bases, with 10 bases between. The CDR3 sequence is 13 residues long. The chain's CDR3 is CASSESAFDEQFF. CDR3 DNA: TGCGCCAGCAGTGAGTCGGCTTTCGACGAGCAGTTCTTC.

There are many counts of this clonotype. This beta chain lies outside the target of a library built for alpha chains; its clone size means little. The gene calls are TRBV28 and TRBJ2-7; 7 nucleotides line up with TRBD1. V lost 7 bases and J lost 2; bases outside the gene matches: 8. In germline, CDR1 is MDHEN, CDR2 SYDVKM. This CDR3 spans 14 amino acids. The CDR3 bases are TGTGCCAGCACCCCGACAGGGTCACCCTACGAGCAGTACTTC. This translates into CASTPTGSPYEQYF.

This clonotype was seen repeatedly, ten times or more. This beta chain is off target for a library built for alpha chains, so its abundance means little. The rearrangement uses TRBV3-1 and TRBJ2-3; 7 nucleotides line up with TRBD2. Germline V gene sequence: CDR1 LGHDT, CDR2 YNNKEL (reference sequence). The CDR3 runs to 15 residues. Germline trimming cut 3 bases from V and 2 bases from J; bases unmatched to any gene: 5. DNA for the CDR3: TGTGCCAGCAGCCACCCCGGGACTACCACAGATACGCAGTATTTT. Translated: CASSHPGTTTDTQYF.

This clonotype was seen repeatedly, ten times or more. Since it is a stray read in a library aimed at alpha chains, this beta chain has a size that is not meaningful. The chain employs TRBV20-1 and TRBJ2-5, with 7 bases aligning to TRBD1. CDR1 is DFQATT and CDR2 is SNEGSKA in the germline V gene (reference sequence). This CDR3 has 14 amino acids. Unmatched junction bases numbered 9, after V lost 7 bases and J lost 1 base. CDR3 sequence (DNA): TGCAGTGTTTTGGACAGGCTTGGCCAAGAGACCCAGTACTTC. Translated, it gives CSVLDRLGQETQYF.

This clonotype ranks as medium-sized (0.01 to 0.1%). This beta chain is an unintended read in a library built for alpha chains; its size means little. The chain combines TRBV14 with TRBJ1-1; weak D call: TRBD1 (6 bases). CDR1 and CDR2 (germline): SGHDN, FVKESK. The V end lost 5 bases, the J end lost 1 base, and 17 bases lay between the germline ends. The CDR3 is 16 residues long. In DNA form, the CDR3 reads TGTGCCAGCAGCAGCCGTGGGGGCTTTGGGAACACTGAAGCTTTCTTT. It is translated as CASSSRGGFGNTEAFF.

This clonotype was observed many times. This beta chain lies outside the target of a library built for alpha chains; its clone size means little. The CDR3 sequence is CSVAGGTGVTYEQYF. CDR3 sequence (DNA): TGCAGCGTTGCCGGCGGGACAGGAGTCACCTACGAGCAGTACTTC. The chain recombines TRBV29-1 with TRBJ2-7; 8 positions match TRBD1. Germline V gene sequence: CDR1 SQVTM, CDR2 ANQGSEA. V was clipped by 4 bases and J by 2 bases; unmatched bases: 10. The CDR3 is 15 amino acids.

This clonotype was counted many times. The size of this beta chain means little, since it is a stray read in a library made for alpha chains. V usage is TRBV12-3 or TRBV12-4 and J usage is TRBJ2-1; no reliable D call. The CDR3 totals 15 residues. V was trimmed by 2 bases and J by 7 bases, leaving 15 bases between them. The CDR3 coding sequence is TGTGCCAGCAGTTTAAGGTCCGCCATCGGGAATGAGCAGTTCTTC. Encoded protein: CASSLRSAIGNEQFF.

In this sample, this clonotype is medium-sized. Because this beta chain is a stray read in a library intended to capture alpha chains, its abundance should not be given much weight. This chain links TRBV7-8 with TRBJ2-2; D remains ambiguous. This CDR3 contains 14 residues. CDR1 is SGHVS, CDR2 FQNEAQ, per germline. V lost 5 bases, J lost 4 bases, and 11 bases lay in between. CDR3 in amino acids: CASSPGMVTGELFF. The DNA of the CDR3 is TGTGCCAGCAGCCCCGGTATGGTCACCGGGGAGCTGTTTTTT.

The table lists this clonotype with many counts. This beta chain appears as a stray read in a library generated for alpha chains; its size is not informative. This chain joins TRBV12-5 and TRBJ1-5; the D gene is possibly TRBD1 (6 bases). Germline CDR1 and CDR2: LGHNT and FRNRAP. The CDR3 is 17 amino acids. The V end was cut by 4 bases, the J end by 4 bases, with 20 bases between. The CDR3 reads CASGWILQGGENQPQHF. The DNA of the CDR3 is TGTGCTAGTGGTTGGATTTTACAGGGAGGGGAGAATCAGCCCCAGCATTTT. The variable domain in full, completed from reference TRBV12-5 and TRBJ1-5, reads DARVTQTPRHKVTEMGQEVTMRCQPILGHNTVFWYRQTMMQGLELLAYFRNRAPLDDSGMPKDRFSAEMPDATLATLKIQPSEPRDSAVYFCASGWILQGGENQPQHFGDGTRLSIL.